Below are 9 T cell receptor beta chains sequenced from a single sample in a study of cytomegalovirus exposure and HLA in healthy donors. The PCR had 60 Vbeta and 13 Jbeta primers. Sequencing was performed with immunoSEQ multiplex PCR; in TCRdb, only in-frame clones are kept and a portion is missing. This sample has roughly 150,000 clones, with 80% found just once. Sequenced input: PBMCs. These receptors all stem from a young man in good health and CMV-seropositive.

CDR3 sequence reads: CASSLSTGSANEQFF. Written as DNA, the CDR3 is TGTGCCAGCAGCTTGTCGACAGGGTCGGCGAATGAGCAGTTCTTC. The chain links TRBV5-4 to TRBJ2-1, with 7 bases identical to TRBD1. This CDR3 comprises 15 residues. J gave up 7 bases and V 1 base, and 8 bases lay outside the gene matches. The germline V gene encodes CDR1 SGHNT and CDR2 YYREEE (reference sequence). Full variable domain (outside the CDR3, taken from reference TRBV5-4 and TRBJ2-1): ETGVTQSPTHLIKTRGQQVTLRCSSQSGHNTVSWYQQALGQGPQFIFQYYREEENGRGNFPPRFSGLQFPNYSSELNVNALELDDSALYLCASSLSTGSANEQFFGPGTRLTVL.

V and J are TRBV18 and TRBJ2-2; possible D gene TRBD2, 6 bases. The germline V and J ends were trimmed by 3 bases and 2 bases, with 16 bases remaining between them. This CDR3 has 17 amino acids. The germline V gene has CDR1 KGHSH and CDR2 LQKENI. CDR3 sequence (DNA): TGTGCCAGCTCACCCGGGGACTTTTTCTTAAACACCGGGGAGCTGTTTTTT. Translated, it gives CASSPGDFFLNTGELFF. The full variable domain, with the rest looked up from reference TRBV18 and TRBJ2-2, is NAGVMQNPRHLVRRRGQEARLRCSPMKGHSHVYWYRQLPEEGLKFMVYLQKENIIDESGMPKERFSAEFPKEGPSILRIQQVVRGDSAAYFCASSPGDFFLNTGELFFGEGSRLTVL.

The rearrangement joins TRBV29-1 to TRBJ2-5, with D perhaps matching TRBD2 (6 bases). The DNA end is more similar to TRBJ2-7, so the J call may be wrong. Germline assignment: CDR1 SQVTM and CDR2 ANQGSEA. CDR3 length: 13 residues. The CDR3 spells CSVFGSLGYEQYF. In DNA, the CDR3 is TGCAGCGTTTTCGGGAGCTTAGGTTACGAGCAGTACTTC.

This chain joins TRBV7-8 and TRBJ1-2; no clear D. This CDR3 comprises 13 residues. Germline CDR1 and CDR2: SGHVS and FQNEAQ. V dropped 3 bases and J dropped 13 bases, with 18 bases sitting between them. The DNA of the CDR3 is TGTGCCAGCAGCTTGAGTTCCGGGGTCACACTCACCTTC. Translating it yields CASSLSSGVTLTF.

The chain recombines TRBV7-9 with TRBJ2-1, with 7 bases lining up with TRBD2. The germline CDR1 and CDR2 sequences are SEHNR and FQNEAQ (reference sequence). The CDR3 sequence is 17 residues long. The V gene end was trimmed by 2 bases and the J gene end by 7 bases; junction bases not matched to a gene: 14. CDR3 region: CASSLPSSSGYTNEQFF. CDR3 in DNA: TGTGCCAGCAGCTTACCTTCTAGTAGCGGGTATACTAATGAGCAGTTCTTC.

The chain links TRBV30 to TRBJ1-1; D may be TRBD1 (6 bases). The CDR3 has 12 amino acids. The germline V and J ends were trimmed by 6 bases and 4 bases, with 12 bases remaining between them. Germline CDR1 GTSNPN, CDR2 SVGIG (reference sequence). CDR3 DNA: TGTGCCTGTCAGGGGCTTGGCACTGAAGCTTTCTTT. Translation: CACQGLGTEAFF.

J is TRBJ1-4 and V is TRBV27, with 7 bases lining up with TRBD1. CDR1 is MNHEY and CDR2 is SMNVEV in the germline V gene (reference sequence). V trimming: 8 bases; J trimming: 5 bases; junction bases outside the gene matches: 11. The CDR3 extends over 15 amino acids. CDR3 in DNA: TGTGCCAGCCAAAGGGGGCAGGGAAGGAATGAAAAACTGTTTTTT. Translation gives CASQRGQGRNEKLFF.

V is TRBV6-1 and J is TRBJ1-1, with D unclear. V lost 6 bases and J lost 4, with 6 bases in between. The V gene's germline CDR1 is MNHNS and CDR2 SASEGT. This CDR3 spans 11 amino acids. DNA of the CDR3: TGTGCCAGCAGGCGGGGCACTGAAGCTTTCTTT. This translates into CASRRGTEAFF.

V is TRBV7-3 and J is TRBJ2-1, with D perhaps matching TRBD1 (5 bases). The germline gives CDR1 SGHTA, CDR2 FQGTGA. The CDR3 extends over 16 amino acids. The V end lost 1 base, the J end lost 5 bases, and 15 bases lay between the germline ends. CDR3: CASSLMGSGANNEQFF. DNA of the CDR3: TGTGCCAGCAGCTTAATGGGTAGTGGGGCAAACAATGAGCAGTTCTTC.